What follows describes a single TCR beta chain. This sample stems from a study of shared clonotypes between healthy human individuals. Naive CD8 cells, CD45RO-negative and positively selected for CCR7, excluded terminally differentiated effector memory CD45RA+ cells. The CDR3 runs to 14 residues. Trimming cost V 7 bases and J 8 bases, with 18 bases left between them. CDR1 SNHLY and CDR2 FYNNEI come from the germline V gene. Assay used: immunoSEQ multiplex PCR; TCRdb lists only in-frame clones, some missing. The table includes some 2 million clones, just under 95% detected once. Sample: naive CD8+ T cells sorted from blood. The rearrangement uses TRBV2 and TRBJ2-1; D remains ambiguous. This receptor was identified in a man between 18 and 35 years old in good health. CDR3 coding DNA: TGTGCCAGCATTACCTCCCATTGGGCGGATGAGCAGTTCTTC. It encodes CASITSHWADEQFF.